The subject of this entry is one T cell receptor beta chain. What it recognizes is unknown. All of the isolated RNA was reverse transcribed, so expressed TCRB transcripts were sequenced. The method was immunoSEQ multiplex PCR; TCRdb's version includes in-frame clones alone and lacks a portion of them. The profile shows hundreds of thousands of clones, 68% of them singletons. By way of CD45RO/CCR7/CD25/CD127/CD95/CD27, the CD4+ regulatory, stem cell-like memory, central memory and naive cells were sorted. V lost 5 bases to trimming and J lost 11 bases; unmatched junction nucleotides: 10. The CDR3 has 12 amino acids. The germline V gene has CDR1 GTSNPN and CDR2 SVGIG (reference sequence). This entry is derived from a study of beta chain features in type 1 diabetes. Study-level points and caveats: For Type 1 diabetes patients, all four CD4+ subsets carried TCRB CDR3s that were moderately but significantly shorter. cDNA-based sequencing might over-represent cells highly expressing TCR. Compared with healthy donors, patients appeared to share more similar naive, central memory and regulatory TCRB repertoires.

The chain uses TRBV30 and TRBJ2-3, with TRBD1 identical over 7 bases. This TCR derives from a man younger than 45 in good health. The specimen sequenced was naive CD4+ T cells from blood. CDR3 amino acids: CAWEGQVDQQYF. The CDR3 nucleotides read TGTGCCTGGGAAGGACAGGTCGATCAGCAGTATTTT.